This T cell receptor beta chain was found in a study of cytomegalovirus exposure and HLA in healthy donors. Notes on the study in general: In presence/absence analyses, roughly uniform sequencing depth across donors was assumed. Later analysis suggested most CMV-associated TCR beta chains were HLA-restricted. TCR beta V- and J-gene trimming was later associated with a missense DCLRE1C variant.

This clone was counted only a few times. Its specificity is not known. Germline loops: CDR1 SGHVS, CDR2 FQNEAQ. Trimming removed 3 bases from V and 0 bases from J, with 8 bases in between. This CDR3 has 15 amino acids. Primers for the PCR totalled 60 Vbeta and 13 Jbeta. Only in-frame clones appear in the TCRdb table, and some are missing; sequencing was by immunoSEQ multiplex PCR. Of about 100,000 clones listed, 75% were seen once; the top ten hold 14%. The TCR originated in a male donor in good health and CMV-seropositive. Sequenced input: PBMCs. The genes are TRBV7-8 and TRBJ1-4; D is ambiguous. CDR3 DNA sequence: TGTGCCAGCAGCTTTACAGACGCAACTAATGAAAAACTGTTTTTT. Encoded protein: CASSFTDATNEKLFF. Filled out from reference TRBV7-8 and TRBJ1-4, the complete variable domain reads GAGVSQSPRYKVAKRGQDVALRCDPISGHVSLFWYQQALGQGPEFLTYFQNEAQLDKSGLPSDRFFAERPEGSVSTLKIQRTQQEDSAVYLCASSFTDATNEKLFFGSGTQLSVL.